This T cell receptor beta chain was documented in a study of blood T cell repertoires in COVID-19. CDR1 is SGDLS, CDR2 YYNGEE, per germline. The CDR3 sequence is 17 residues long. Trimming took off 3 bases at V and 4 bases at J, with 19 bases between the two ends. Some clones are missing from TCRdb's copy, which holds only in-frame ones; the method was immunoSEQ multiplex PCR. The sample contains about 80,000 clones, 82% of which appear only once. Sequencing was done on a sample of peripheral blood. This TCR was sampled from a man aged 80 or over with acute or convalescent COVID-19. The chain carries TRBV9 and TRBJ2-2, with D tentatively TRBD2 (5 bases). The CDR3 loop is CASSASPLGDSTGELFF. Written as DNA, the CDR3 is TGTGCCAGCAGCGCCTCGCCCCTCGGGGATAGCACCGGGGAGCTGTTTTTT.